This section outlines one TCR beta chain sequence together with its context. Other nucleotide sequences from this sample produce the same CDR3. Here immunoSEQ multiplex PCR was the method, and the copy in TCRdb shows in-frame clones only, minus some. The table has 170,000 or so clones, 90% to 95% seen once; the top ten hold more than 1.1%. This entry comes from a study of control samples from healthy donors and cancer patients. CDR3 length: 15 residues. Germline CDR1 and CDR2: SGHRS and YFSETQ. The V end lost 1 base, the J end lost 3 bases, and 12 bases lay between the germline ends. The clonotype comes from a man aged 18 to 29 in good health. The V call is TRBV5-1, the J call TRBJ2-3; TRBD1 is a possible D gene (5 bases). Sequenced material: blood. CDR3 in DNA: TGCGCCAGCAGCTTGAGGGGTCTTGGGACAGATACGCAGTATTTT. This sequence encodes CASSLRGLGTDTQYF.